This TCR beta chain was identified in a study of OX40 agonist ivuxolimab in advanced cancers. TCRdb's copy holds only in-frame clones and misses some; the assay was immunoSEQ multiplex PCR. Of tens of thousands of clones in the sample, roughly nine tenths are singletons; the top ten hold more than 25%. CDR1 PRHDT and CDR2 FYEKMQ come from the germline V gene (reference sequence). The CDR3 sequence is 16 residues long. V lost 3 bases to trimming and J lost 3 bases, with 18 bases between them. Findings and limits, study-wide: Relative to CD4+ cells, CD8+ T cells on average had more expanded clones.

This clone occurred once. The antigen is undetermined. The rearrangement joins TRBV13 to TRBJ2-7, with D possibly matching TRBD2 (5 bases). Sequenced material: CD4+ or CD8+ T cells sorted from blood, taken in a trial of the OX40 agonist ivuxolimab. The source is an adult with an advanced solid tumor such as melanoma, head and neck, liver or kidney cancer. Here the CDR3 DNA reads TGTGCCAGCAGCTTCCAAAGGACTGGGATGAACTACGAGCAGTACTTC. Its protein product is CASSFQRTGMNYEQYF.